These 24 T cell receptor beta chains were all obtained from the same sample, sequenced in a study of cytomegalovirus exposure and HLA in healthy donors. The PCR used 60 Vbeta and 13 Jbeta primers. TCRdb's table, derived via immunoSEQ multiplex PCR, lists solely in-frame clones and lacks some. The sample comprises approximately 240,000 clones, over 80% of which are singletons, and 4.5% to 6% rests with the top ten. Sequenced sample: PBMCs. Receptors were obtained from a middle-aged woman in good health and CMV-seropositive.

This chain links TRBV5-4 with TRBJ1-2; D gene unclear. The CDR3 is 13 amino acids. CDR1 and CDR2 from the germline V gene are SGHNT and YYREEE (reference sequence). Deletions cut 5 bases from V and 0 bases from J, with 8 bases between. This CDR3 reads CASRPLANYGYTF. CDR3 in DNA: TGTGCCAGCAGACCTTTAGCTAACTATGGCTACACCTTC.

The chain is built from TRBV4-3 and TRBJ2-3, with 7 bases aligning to TRBD1. Germline CDR1 LGHNA, CDR2 YSLEER. CDR3 length equals 16 residues. The ends lost 3 bases at V and 0 bases at J; junction bases unmatched: 6. The CDR3 coding sequence is TGCGCCAGCAGCCATGGAAACAGGGGTAGCACAGATACGCAGTATTTT. It yields the protein CASSHGNRGSTDTQYF.

The chain has TRBV4-2 and TRBJ1-4; D might be TRBD1 (6 bases). Germline CDR1 and CDR2: LGHNA and YNFKEQ. The CDR3 runs 15 residues. Trimming cost V 0 bases and J 7 bases, with 12 bases left between them. CDR3 coding DNA: TGTGCCAGCAGCCAAGATAGAGGGGGGGGTGAAAAACTGTTTTTT. Amino acids: CASSQDRGGGEKLFF.

V and J are TRBV7-2 and TRBJ2-5, with D unclear. The J call is doubtful: the DNA matches TRBJ2-7 better. This CDR3 region has 13 residues. Per the germline V gene, CDR1 is SGHTA and CDR2 is FQGNSA. CDR3 amino acids: CASSLGRSYEQYF. The CDR3 bases are TGTGCCAGCAGCTTAGGGCGGTCCTACGAGCAGTACTTC.

The rearrangement links TRBV19 to TRBJ1-5; weak D call: TRBD1 (5 bases). CDR1 and CDR2 from the germline V gene are LNHDA and SQIVND (reference sequence). This CDR3 is built from 17 residues. Trimming pared 5 bases from V and 2 bases from J, leaving 19 bases between. DNA of the CDR3: TGTGCCAGTAGTCTCCAAACAGGCGCGGGGGGCAATCAGCCCCAGCATTTT. The encoded protein is CASSLQTGAGGNQPQHF.

V gene TRBV4-1 combines with J gene TRBJ1-1; no definite D call. V was clipped by 4 bases and J by 2 bases, with 11 bases between them. Germline values: CDR1 MGHRA, CDR2 YSYEKL. The CDR3 consists of 14 residues. CDR3 nucleotide sequence: TGCGCCAGCAGCCGGGCGACATCCAACACTGAAGCTTTCTTT. The encoded protein is CASSRATSNTEAFF.

The chain uses TRBV2 and TRBJ1-2, with 8 bases lining up with TRBD1. Per germline, CDR1 SNHLY and CDR2 FYNNEI. CDR3 length: 12 amino acids. Trimming removed 7 bases from V and 4 bases from J; junction bases left unmatched: 2. The DNA for the CDR3 is TGTGCCAGCAAGGGGACAGGCTATGGCTACACCTTC. Its translation is CASKGTGYGYTF.

The chain links TRBV30 to TRBJ2-7; D perhaps matches TRBD2 (6 bases). The CDR3 has 13 amino acids. Between the trimmed V and J ends, which lost 5 bases and 6 bases, there was a span of 17 bases. Germline loops: CDR1 GTSNPN, CDR2 SVGIG (reference sequence). The chain's CDR3 is CAWARGDLREQYF. The CDR3 DNA reads TGTGCCTGGGCGCGGGGAGACCTACGCGAGCAGTACTTC.

This chain joins TRBV5-1 and TRBJ2-1; TRBD1 matches at 9 bases. Germline trimming cut 4 bases from V and 5 bases from J; bases unmatched to any gene: 7. Looked up from germline, CDR1 is SGHRS and CDR2 is YFSETQ. This CDR3 region has 15 residues. CDR3 loop: CASSPGQGAHNEQFF. CDR3 sequence (DNA): TGCGCCAGCAGCCCGGGACAGGGAGCCCACAATGAGCAGTTCTTC.

A few counts support this clone. The chain links TRBV19 to TRBJ1-3; a weak D match, TRBD1 (6 bases). Per germline, CDR1 LNHDA and CDR2 SQIVND (reference sequence). Trimming shortened V by 8 bases and J by 0 bases, and 17 bases separated the two germline ends. The CDR3 loop spans 16 amino acids. CDR3: CASVTGSLNSGNTIYF. Written as DNA, the CDR3 is TGTGCCAGTGTTACAGGGAGCCTAAACTCTGGAAACACCATATATTTT.

This chain uses TRBV5-6 with TRBJ2-3; TRBD1 matches 7 bases. CDR1 is SGHDT, CDR2 YYEEEE, per germline. The CDR3 spans 17 residues. J gave up 0 bases and V 3 bases, and 10 bases lay outside the gene matches. The CDR3 DNA reads TGTGCCAGCAGCTCCGTTCGAGACAGGGTCAGCACAGATACGCAGTATTTT. Protein product: CASSSVRDRVSTDTQYF. The complete variable domain, with remaining parts taken from reference TRBV5-6 and TRBJ2-3, reads DAGVTQSPTHLIKTRGQQVTLRCSPKSGHDTVSWYQQALGQGPQFIFQYYEEEERQRGNFPDRFSGHQFPNYSSELNVNALLLGDSALYLCASSSVRDRVSTDTQYFGPGTRLTVL.

The chain combines TRBV6-1 with TRBJ1-1; D may be TRBD1 (5 bases). The CDR3 length is 12 residues. V gave up 6 bases and J gave up 5 bases, with 10 bases separating them. Germline loops: CDR1 MNHNS, CDR2 SASEGT. The CDR3 here is CASSLRETEAFF. DNA of the CDR3: TGTGCCAGCAGCCTCAGGGAAACTGAAGCTTTCTTT.

This chain links TRBV5-1 with TRBJ1-2; 10 bases agree with TRBD1. The V and J ends lost 0 bases and 7 bases, in that order; junction bases with no gene match: 9. The CDR3 is 16 amino acids. Germline-derived CDR1 and CDR2 are SGHRS and YFSETQ. The CDR3 DNA sequence: TGCGCCAGCAGCTTGGCCGGGACAGGGGAATCGGGTGGCTACACCTTC. It yields the protein CASSLAGTGESGGYTF.

This chain uses TRBV2 with TRBJ2-3; D is possibly TRBD2 (5 bases). This CDR3 is built from 14 residues. Germline-derived CDR1 and CDR2 are SNHLY and FYNNEI. V was trimmed by 8 bases and J by 5 bases, leaving 17 bases between them. CDR3 region: CASQKVSVGDTQYF. The CDR3 nucleotides read TGTGCCAGCCAAAAGGTTAGCGTCGGAGATACGCAGTATTTT.

V usage is TRBV30 and J usage is TRBJ1-2; the D is unclear. V was shortened by 3 bases and J by 8 bases, with 13 bases between the two germline ends. The CDR3 totals 12 residues. The germline gives CDR1 GTSNPN, CDR2 SVGIG (reference sequence). In DNA, the CDR3 is TGTGCCTGGAGGCCGGGGTCCCTAGGCTACACCTTC. It yields the protein CAWRPGSLGYTF. Combining the CDR3 with reference TRBV30 and TRBJ1-2 gives the whole variable domain SQTIHQWPATLVQPVGSPLSLECTVEGTSNPNLYWYRQAAGRGLQLLFYSVGIGQISSEVPQNLSASRPQDRQFILSSKKLLLSDSGFYLCAWRPGSLGYTFGSGTRLTVV.

The chain recombines TRBV30 with TRBJ1-4, with D uncertain. The CDR3 is 13 residues long. Germline lookup yields CDR1 GTSNPN and CDR2 SVGIG (reference sequence). Trimming removed 7 bases at V and 7 bases at J, with 16 bases between. The CDR3 sequence is CASTFEEAEKLFF. The CDR3, as DNA: TGTGCCTCTACGTTCGAGGAGGCTGAAAAACTGTTTTTT.

The chain employs TRBV4-2 and TRBJ2-1, with D uncertain. From germline, CDR1 is LGHNA and CDR2 YNFKEQ. This CDR3 spans 17 amino acids. V was cut by 0 bases and J by 8 bases, with 20 bases left in between. In DNA form, the CDR3 reads TGTGCCAGCAGCCAAGAAGTGCCGGCAACAAGGAGTGATGAGCAGTTCTTC. This gives the protein CASSQEVPATRSDEQFF.

The sample holds one count of this clone. The CDR3: CASSLGTGAGYEQYF. The CDR3 DNA follows: TGTGCCAGCAGCTTAGGGACAGGGGCCGGCTACGAGCAGTACTTC. This chain links TRBV5-4 with TRBJ2-7, with TRBD1 matching over 10 bases. The ends lost 2 bases at V and 3 bases at J; junction bases unmatched: 5. CDR1 is SGHNT, CDR2 YYREEE, per germline (reference sequence). This CDR3 has 15 residues.

V is TRBV19 and J is TRBJ1-5; 10 bases are shared with TRBD1. V dropped 6 bases and J dropped 3; count of bases not matched to a gene: 5. The CDR3 runs to 15 residues. CDR1 LNHDA and CDR2 SQIVND come from the germline V gene (reference sequence). This chain's CDR3 is CASSWDRGINQPQHF. CDR3 nucleotides: TGTGCCAGTAGCTGGGACAGGGGAATCAATCAGCCCCAGCATTTT.

V and J are TRBV6-1 and TRBJ2-7; D is undetermined. Germline V CDR1 and CDR2: MNHNS, SASEGT. V was shortened by 0 bases and J by 4 bases, with 7 bases between the two germline ends. This CDR3 has 13 amino acids. DNA for the CDR3: TGTGCCAGCAGTGAAGCCCTAGATTACGAGCAGTACTTC. Translation gives CASSEALDYEQYF.

The V and J genes are TRBV18 and TRBJ2-2; D not certain. V was trimmed by 5 bases and J by 2 bases, leaving 15 bases between them. Germline V gene lookup returns CDR1 KGHSH and CDR2 LQKENI. The CDR3 spans 16 residues. The CDR3 coding sequence is TGTGCCAGCTCAAAGACTGACCTCCTCAACACCGGGGAGCTGTTTTTT. Translated, it gives CASSKTDLLNTGELFF.

V usage is TRBV6-5 and J usage is TRBJ1-2; TRBD1 is a possible D gene (5 bases). CDR3 size: 11 residues. Germline CDR1 and CDR2: MNHEY and SVGAGI. With 5 bases removed from V and 5 bases from J, the gap between germline ends came to 6 bases. CDR3 nucleotide sequence: TGTGCCAGCAGTAGGGGTTATGGCTACACCTTC. The encoded protein is CASSRGYGYTF.

CDR3 coding DNA: TGTGCCATCAGTGCATCCAGCCGGGGCAATGAGCAGTTCTTC. This translates into CAISASSRGNEQFF. This chain joins TRBV10-3 and TRBJ2-1; possibly TRBD2 for D (5 bases). The V gene's germline CDR1 is ENHRY and CDR2 SYGVKD. CDR3 length: 14 residues. Trimming stripped 4 bases from V and 6 bases from J, with 13 bases between.

The chain combines TRBV30 with TRBJ1-2, with a possible D match to TRBD1 (5 bases). The CDR3 contains 13 residues. V shed 2 bases and J shed 4 bases, with 11 bases lying between them. Per germline, CDR1 GTSNPN and CDR2 SVGIG (reference sequence). The CDR3 region has the DNA TGTGCCTGGAGTATCCAGGGAATCTATGGCTACACCTTC. It specifies CAWSIQGIYGYTF.